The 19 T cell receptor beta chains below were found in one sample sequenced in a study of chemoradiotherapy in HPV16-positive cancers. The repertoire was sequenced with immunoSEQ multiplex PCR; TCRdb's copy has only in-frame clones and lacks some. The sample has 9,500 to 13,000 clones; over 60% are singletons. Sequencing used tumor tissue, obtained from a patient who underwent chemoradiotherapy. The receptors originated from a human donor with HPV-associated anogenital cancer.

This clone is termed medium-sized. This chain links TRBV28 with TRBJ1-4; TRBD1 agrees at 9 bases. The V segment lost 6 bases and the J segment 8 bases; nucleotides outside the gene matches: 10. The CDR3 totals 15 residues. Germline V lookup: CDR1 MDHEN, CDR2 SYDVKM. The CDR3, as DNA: TGTGCCAGCAGACCTCGTTTGACAGGGGGGGAAAAACTGTTTTTT. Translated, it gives CASRPRLTGGEKLFF.

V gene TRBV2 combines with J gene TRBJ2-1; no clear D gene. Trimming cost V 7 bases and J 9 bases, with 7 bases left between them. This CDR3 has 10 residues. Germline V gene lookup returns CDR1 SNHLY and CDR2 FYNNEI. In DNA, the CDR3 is TGTGCCAGCAAATTCGGTGAGCAGTTCTTC. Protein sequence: CASKFGEQFF.

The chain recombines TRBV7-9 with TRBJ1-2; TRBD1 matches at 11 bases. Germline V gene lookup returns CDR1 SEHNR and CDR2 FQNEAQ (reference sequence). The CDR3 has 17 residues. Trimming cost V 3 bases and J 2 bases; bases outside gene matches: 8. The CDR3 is CASSFLGTGGRNYGYTF. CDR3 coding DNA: TGTGCCAGCAGCTTCCTTGGGACAGGGGGAAGGAACTATGGCTACACCTTC.

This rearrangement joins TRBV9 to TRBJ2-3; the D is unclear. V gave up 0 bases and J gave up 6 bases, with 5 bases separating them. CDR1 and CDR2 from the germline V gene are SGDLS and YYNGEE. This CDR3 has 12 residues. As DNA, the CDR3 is TGTGCCAGCAGCGTAGCAGGCGATACGCAGTATTTT. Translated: CASSVAGDTQYF.

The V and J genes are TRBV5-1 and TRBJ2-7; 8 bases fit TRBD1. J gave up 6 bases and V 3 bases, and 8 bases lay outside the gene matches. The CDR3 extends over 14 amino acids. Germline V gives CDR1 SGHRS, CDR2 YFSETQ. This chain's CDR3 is CASSWDGQGSEQYF. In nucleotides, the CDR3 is TGCGCCAGCAGCTGGGATGGACAGGGTAGCGAGCAGTACTTC.

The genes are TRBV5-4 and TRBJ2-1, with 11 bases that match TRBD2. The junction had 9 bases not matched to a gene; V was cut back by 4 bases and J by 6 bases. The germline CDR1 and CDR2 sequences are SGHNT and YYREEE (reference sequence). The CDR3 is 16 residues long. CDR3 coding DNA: TGTGCCAGCAGCCACCAGACTAGCGGGATATCCAATGAGCAGTTCTTC. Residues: CASSHQTSGISNEQFF. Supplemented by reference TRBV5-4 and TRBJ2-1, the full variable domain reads ETGVTQSPTHLIKTRGQQVTLRCSSQSGHNTVSWYQQALGQGPQFIFQYYREEENGRGNFPPRFSGLQFPNYSSELNVNALELDDSALYLCASSHQTSGISNEQFFGPGTRLTVL.

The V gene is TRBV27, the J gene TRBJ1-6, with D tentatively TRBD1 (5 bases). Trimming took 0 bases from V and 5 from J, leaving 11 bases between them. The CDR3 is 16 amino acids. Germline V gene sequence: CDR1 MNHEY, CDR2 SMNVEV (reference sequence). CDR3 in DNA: TGTGCCAGCAGTTTATCCCCAGGGTCTAATAATTCACCCCTCCACTTT. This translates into CASSLSPGSNNSPLHF.

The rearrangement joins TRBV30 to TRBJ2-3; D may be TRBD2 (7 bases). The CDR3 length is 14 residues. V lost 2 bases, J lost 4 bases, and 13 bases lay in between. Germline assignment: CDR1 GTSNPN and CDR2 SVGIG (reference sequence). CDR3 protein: CAWSREGEADTQYF. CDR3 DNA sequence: TGTGCCTGGAGTAGGGAGGGGGAAGCAGATACGCAGTATTTT. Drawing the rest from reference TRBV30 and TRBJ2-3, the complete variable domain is SQTIHQWPATLVQPVGSPLSLECTVEGTSNPNLYWYRQAAGRGLQLLFYSVGIGQISSEVPQNLSASRPQDRQFILSSKKLLLSDSGFYLCAWSREGEADTQYFGPGTRLTVL.

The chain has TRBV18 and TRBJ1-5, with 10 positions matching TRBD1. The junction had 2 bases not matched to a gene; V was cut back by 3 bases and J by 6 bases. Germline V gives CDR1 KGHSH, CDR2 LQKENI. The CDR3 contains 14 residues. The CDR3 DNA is TGTGCCAGCTCACCGGGACAGGGGATTCAGCCCCAGCATTTT. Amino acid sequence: CASSPGQGIQPQHF.

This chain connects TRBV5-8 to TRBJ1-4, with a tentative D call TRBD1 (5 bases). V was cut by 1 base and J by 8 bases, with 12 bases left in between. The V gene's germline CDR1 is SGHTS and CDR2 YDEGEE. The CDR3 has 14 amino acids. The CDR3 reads CASSLYQGDEKLFF. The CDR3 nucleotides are TGTGCCAGCAGCTTGTATCAGGGTGACGAAAAACTGTTTTTT.

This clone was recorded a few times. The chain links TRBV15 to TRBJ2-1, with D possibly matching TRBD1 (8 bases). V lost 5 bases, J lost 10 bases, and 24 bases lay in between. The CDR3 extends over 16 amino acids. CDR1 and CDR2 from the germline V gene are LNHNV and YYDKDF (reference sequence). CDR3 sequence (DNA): TGTGCCACCAGCCTGTGGGGGCTGGGGGGGGACAGGGAGCAGTTCTTC. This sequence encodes CATSLWGLGGDREQFF.

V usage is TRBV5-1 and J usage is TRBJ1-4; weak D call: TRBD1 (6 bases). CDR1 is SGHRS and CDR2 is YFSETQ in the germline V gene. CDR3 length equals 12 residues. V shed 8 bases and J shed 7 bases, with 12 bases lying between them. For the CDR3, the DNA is TGCGCCAGACAGGGCCGGGGTGAAAAACTGTTTTTT. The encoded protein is CARQGRGEKLFF.

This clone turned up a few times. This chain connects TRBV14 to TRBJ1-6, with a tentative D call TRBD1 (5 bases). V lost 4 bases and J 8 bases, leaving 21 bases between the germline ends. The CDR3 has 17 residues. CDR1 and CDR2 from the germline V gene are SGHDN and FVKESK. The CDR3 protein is CASSPGNYRPRYSPLHF. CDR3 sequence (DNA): TGTGCCAGCAGCCCAGGAAATTACAGGCCCCGGTATTCACCCCTCCACTTT.

The CDR3, as DNA: TGTGCCAGCAGCTTGCCCGGGACACAGAATCAGCCCCAGCATTTT. Its translation: CASSLPGTQNQPQHF. The chain combines TRBV5-7 with TRBJ1-5; D is perhaps TRBD1 (6 bases). TRBV5-7 is assigned to the ORF class and has an uncertain function. CDR3 length equals 15 residues. The ends were cut back, 1 base at V and 4 bases at J, with 12 bases in the middle.

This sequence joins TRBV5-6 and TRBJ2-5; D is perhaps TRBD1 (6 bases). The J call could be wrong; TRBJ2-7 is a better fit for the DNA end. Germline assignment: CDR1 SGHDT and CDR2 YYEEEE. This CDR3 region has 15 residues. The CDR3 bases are TGTGCCAGCAGCTTGGGGGCCGGGACAACCTACGAGCAGTACTTC. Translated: CASSLGAGTTYEQYF.

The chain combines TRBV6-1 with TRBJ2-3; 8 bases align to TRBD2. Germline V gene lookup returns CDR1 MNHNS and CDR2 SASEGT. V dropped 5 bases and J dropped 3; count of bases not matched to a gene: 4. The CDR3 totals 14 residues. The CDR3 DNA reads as TGTGCCAGCAGTTTCGGGGGGGTTACAGATACGCAGTATTTT. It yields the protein CASSFGGVTDTQYF.

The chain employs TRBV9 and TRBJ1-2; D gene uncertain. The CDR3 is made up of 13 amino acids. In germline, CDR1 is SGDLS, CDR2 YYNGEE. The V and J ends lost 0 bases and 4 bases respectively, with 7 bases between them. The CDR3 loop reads CASSVAGGYGYTF. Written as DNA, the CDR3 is TGTGCCAGCAGCGTAGCAGGTGGCTATGGCTACACCTTC.

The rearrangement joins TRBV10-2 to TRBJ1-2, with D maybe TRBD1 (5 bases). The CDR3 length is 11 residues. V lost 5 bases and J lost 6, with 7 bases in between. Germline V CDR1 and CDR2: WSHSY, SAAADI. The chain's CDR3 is CASSPGDGYTF. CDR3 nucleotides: TGCGCCAGCAGTCCGGGGGATGGCTACACCTTC.

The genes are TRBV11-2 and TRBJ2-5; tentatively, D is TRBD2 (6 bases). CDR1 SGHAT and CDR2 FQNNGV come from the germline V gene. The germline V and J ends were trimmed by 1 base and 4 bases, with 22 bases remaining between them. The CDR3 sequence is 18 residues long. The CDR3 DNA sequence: TGTGCCAGCAGCTTAGTCCTCGGGGGATTGCAGGGCCCAGAGACCCAGTACTTC. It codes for CASSLVLGGLQGPETQYF.